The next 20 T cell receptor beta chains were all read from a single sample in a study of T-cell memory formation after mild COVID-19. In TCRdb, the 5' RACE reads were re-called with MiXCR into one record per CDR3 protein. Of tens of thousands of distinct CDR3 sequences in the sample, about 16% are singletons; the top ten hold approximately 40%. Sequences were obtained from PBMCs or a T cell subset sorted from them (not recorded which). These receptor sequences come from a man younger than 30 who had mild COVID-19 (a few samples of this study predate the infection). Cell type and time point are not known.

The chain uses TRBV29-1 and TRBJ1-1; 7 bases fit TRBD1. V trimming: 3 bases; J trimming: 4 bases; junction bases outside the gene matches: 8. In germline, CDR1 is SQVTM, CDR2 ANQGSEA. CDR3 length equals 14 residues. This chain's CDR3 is CSVDGGRGITEAFF. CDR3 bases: TGCAGCGTTGATGGCGGCAGGGGGATCACTGAAGCTTTCTTT.

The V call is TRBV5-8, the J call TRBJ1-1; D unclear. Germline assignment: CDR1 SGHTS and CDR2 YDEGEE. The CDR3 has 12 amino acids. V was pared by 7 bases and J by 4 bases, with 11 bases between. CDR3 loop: CASPLFGTEAFF. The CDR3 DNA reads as TGTGCCAGCCCTCTTTTTGGCACTGAAGCTTTCTTT.

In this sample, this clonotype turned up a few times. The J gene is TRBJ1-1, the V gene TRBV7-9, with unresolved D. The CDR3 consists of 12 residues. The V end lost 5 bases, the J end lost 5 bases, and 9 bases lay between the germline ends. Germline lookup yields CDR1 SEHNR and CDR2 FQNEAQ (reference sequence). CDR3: CASSKGPTEAFF. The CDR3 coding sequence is TGTGCCAGCAGCAAAGGGCCAACTGAAGCTTTCTTT.

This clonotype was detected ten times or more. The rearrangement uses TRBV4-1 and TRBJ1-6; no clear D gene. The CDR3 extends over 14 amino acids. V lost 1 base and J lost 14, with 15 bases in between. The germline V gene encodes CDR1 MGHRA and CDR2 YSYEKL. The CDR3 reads CASSQVPGRESLHF. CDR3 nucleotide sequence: TGCGCCAGCAGCCAAGTCCCGGGGAGGGAATCCCTCCACTTT.

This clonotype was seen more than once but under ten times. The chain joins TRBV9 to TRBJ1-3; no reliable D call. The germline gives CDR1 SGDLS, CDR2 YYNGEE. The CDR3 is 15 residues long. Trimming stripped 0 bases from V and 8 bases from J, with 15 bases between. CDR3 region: CASSVAQASWDTIYF. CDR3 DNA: TGTGCCAGCAGCGTAGCCCAGGCCTCGTGGGACACCATATATTTT.

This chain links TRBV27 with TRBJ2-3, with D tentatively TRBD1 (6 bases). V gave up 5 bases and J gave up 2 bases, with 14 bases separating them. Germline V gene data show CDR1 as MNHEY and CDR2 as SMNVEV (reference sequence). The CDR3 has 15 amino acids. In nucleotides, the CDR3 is TGTGCCAGCAGTGACCGGACAGTTTCCACAGATACGCAGTATTTT. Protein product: CASSDRTVSTDTQYF.

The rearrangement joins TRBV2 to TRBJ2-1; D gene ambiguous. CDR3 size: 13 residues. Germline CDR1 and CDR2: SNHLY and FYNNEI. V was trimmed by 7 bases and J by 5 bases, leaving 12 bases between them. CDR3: CASTATGNNEQFF. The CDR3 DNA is TGTGCCAGCACCGCGACGGGTAACAATGAGCAGTTCTTC.

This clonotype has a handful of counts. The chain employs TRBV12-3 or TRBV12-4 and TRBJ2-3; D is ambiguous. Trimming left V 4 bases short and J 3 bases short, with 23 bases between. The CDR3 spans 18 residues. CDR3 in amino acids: CASSSQILIASQTDTQYF. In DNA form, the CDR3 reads TGTGCCAGCAGTTCCCAGATCCTAATCGCTTCACAGACAGATACGCAGTATTTT.

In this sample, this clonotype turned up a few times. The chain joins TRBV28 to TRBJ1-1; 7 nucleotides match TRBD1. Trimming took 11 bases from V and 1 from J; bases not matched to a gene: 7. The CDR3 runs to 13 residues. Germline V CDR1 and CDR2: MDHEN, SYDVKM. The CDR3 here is CAVPDRENTEAFF. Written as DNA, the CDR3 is TGTGCCGTTCCCGACAGGGAGAACACTGAAGCTTTCTTT.

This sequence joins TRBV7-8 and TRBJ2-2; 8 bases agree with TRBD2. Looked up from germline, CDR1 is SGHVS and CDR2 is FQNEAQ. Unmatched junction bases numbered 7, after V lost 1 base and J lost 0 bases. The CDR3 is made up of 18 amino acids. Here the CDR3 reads CASSLGDIAGTNTGELFF. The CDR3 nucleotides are TGTGCCAGCAGCTTAGGGGATATAGCGGGGACGAACACCGGGGAGCTGTTTTTT.

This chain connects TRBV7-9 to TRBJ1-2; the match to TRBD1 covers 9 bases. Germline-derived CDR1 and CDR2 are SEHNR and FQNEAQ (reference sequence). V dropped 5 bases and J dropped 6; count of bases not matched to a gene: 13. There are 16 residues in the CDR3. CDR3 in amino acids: CASSRRPDRGSHGYTF. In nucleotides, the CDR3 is TGTGCCAGCAGCCGCCGCCCGGACAGGGGATCCCATGGCTACACCTTC.

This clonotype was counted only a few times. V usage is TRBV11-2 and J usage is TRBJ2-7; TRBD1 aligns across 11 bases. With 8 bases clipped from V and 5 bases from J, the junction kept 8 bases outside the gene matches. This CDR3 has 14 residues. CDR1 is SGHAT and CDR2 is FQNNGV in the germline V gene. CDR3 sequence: CASGADRGLNEQYF. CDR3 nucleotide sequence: TGTGCCAGCGGCGCGGACAGGGGGCTAAACGAGCAGTACTTC.

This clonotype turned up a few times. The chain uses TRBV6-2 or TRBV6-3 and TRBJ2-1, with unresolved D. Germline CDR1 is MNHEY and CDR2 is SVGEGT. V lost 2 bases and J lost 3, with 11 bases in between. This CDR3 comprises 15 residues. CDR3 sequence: CASSYRANDYNEQFF. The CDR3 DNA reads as TGTGCCAGCAGTTACCGTGCTAACGACTACAATGAGCAGTTCTTC.

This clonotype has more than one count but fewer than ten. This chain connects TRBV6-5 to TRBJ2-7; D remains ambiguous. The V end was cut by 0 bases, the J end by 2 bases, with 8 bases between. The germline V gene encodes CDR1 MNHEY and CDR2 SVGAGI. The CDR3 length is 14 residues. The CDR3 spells CASSYSSAPYEQYF. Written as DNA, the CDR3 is TGTGCCAGCAGTTACTCGTCAGCCCCCTACGAGCAGTACTTC.

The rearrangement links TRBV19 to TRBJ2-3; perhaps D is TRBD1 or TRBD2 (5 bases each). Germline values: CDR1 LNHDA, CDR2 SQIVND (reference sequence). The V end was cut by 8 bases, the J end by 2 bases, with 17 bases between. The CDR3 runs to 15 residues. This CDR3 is CASLPGQDHTDTQYF. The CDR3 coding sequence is TGTGCCAGTCTCCCGGGGCAGGACCACACAGATACGCAGTATTTT.

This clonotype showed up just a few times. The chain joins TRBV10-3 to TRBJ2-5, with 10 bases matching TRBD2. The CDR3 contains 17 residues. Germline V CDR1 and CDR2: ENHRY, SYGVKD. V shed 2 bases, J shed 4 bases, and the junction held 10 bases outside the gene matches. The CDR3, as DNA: TGTGCCATCAGTGAGAGGGCTAGCGGGGGATCGGGAGAGACCCAGTACTTC. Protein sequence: CAISERASGGSGETQYF.

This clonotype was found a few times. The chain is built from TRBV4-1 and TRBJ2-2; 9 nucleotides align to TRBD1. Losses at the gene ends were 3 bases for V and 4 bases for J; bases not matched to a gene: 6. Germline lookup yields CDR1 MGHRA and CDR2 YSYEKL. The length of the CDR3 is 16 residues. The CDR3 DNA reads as TGCGCCAGCAGCCATCCCGGGACAGGGCCCACCGGGGAGCTGTTTTTT. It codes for CASSHPGTGPTGELFF.

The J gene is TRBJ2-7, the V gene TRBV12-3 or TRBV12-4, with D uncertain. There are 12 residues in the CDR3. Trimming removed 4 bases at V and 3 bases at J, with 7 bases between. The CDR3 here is CASSSGGYEQYV. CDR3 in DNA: TGTGCCAGCAGTTCGGGCGGCTACGAGCAGTACGTC.

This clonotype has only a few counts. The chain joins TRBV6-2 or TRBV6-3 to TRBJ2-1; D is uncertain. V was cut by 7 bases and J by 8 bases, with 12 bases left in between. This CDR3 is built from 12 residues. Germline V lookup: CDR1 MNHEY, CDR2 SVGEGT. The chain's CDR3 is CASTRSGDEQFF. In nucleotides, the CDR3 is TGTGCCAGCACTAGGAGTGGCGATGAGCAGTTCTTC.

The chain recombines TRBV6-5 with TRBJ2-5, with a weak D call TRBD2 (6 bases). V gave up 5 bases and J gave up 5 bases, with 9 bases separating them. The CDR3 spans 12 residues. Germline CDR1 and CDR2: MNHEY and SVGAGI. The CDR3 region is CASSGTWETQYF. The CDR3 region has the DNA TGTGCCAGCAGTGGGACTTGGGAGACCCAGTACTTC.